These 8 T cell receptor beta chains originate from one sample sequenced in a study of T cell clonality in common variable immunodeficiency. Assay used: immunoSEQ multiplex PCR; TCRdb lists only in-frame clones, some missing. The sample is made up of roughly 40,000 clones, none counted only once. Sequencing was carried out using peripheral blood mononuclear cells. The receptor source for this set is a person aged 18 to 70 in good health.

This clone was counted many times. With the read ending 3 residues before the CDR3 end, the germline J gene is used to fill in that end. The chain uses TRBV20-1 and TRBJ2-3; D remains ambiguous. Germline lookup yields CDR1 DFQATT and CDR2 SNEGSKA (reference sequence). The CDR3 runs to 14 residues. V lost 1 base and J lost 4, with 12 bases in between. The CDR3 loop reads CSARVGGPADTQYF. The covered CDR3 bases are TGCAGTGCTAGAGTAGGTGGGCCCGCAGATACG.

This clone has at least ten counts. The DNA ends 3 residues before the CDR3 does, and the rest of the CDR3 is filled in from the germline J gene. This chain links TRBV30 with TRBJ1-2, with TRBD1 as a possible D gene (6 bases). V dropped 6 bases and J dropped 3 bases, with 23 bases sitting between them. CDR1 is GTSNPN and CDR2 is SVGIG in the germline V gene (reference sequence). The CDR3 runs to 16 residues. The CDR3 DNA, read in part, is TGTGCCTGCCTCGGGACCCGGGTCAGGGGCGACTATGGC. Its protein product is CACLGTRVRGDYG. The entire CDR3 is CACLGTRVRGDYGYTF.

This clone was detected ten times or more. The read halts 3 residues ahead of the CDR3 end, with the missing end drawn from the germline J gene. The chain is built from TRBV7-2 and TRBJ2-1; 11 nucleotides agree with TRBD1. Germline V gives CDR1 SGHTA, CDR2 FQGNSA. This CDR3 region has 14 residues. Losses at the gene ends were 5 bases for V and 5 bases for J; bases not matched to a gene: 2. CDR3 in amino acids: CASSRDRGNNEQFF. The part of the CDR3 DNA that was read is TGTGCCAGCAGCCGGGACAGGGGGAACAATGAG.

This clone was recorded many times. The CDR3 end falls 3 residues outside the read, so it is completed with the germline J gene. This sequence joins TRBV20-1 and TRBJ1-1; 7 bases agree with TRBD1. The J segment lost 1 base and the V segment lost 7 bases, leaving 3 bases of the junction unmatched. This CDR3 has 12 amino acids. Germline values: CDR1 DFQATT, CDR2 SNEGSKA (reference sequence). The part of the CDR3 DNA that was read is TGCAGTGTCGGACAGGCGAACACTGAA. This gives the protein CSVGQANTE. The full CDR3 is CSVGQANTEAFF.

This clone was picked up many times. The covered CDR3 bases are TGTGCCAGCAGTTTAAGTGAGGTCCTTTTATACGAG. Its translation is CASSLSEVLLYE. The full CDR3 is CASSLSEVLLYEQYF. The chain links TRBV28 to TRBJ2-7; D unresolved. Coverage ceases 3 residues before the CDR3 finishes, and the germline J gene fills in the end. The germline V gene encodes CDR1 MDHEN and CDR2 SYDVKM. V was pared by 2 bases and J by 4 bases, with 15 bases between. The CDR3 consists of 15 residues.

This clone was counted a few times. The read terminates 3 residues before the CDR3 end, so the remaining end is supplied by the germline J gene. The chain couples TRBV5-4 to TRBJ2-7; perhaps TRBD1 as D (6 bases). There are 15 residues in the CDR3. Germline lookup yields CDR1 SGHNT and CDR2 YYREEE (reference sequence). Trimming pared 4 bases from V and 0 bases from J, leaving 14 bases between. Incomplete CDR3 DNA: TGTGCCAGCAGCAAGGACAGCCTGGGCTCCTACGAG. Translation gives CASSKDSLGSYE. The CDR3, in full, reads CASSKDSLGSYEQYF.

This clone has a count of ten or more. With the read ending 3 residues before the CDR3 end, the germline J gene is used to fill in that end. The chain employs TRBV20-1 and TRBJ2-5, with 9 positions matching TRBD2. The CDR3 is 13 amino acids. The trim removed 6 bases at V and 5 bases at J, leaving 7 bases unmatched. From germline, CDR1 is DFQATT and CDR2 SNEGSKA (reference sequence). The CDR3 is CSAKREEGETQYF. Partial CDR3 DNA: TGCAGTGCAAAGCGGGAGGAGGGGGAGACC.

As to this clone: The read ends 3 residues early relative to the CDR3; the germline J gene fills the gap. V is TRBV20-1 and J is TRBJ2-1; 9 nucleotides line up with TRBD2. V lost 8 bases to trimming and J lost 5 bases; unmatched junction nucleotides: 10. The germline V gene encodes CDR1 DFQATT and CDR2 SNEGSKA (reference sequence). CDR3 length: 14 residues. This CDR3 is CSLSAGGPDNEQFF. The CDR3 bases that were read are TGCAGTCTCTCTGCGGGGGGGCCCGACAATGAG.